The rows below give T cell receptor beta chains drawn from one sample of a study of OX40 agonist ivuxolimab in advanced cancers. Clones were read by immunoSEQ multiplex PCR, and TCRdb kept only the in-frame ones, dropping some. The sample carries around 55,000 clones, over 75% recorded once. Sequencing was performed on CD4+ or CD8+ T cells sorted from blood, taken in a trial of the OX40 agonist ivuxolimab. Source of these receptors: an adult with an advanced solid tumor such as melanoma, head and neck, liver or kidney cancer. The CDR3 runs from the conserved cysteine through the conserved F or W. The D gene is left open where the match is weak. Size values are once, few and many counts, or a class for expanded clones, and some rows have none.

>TRBD1|TRBV18|NA|TRBJ2-7
CASSPGTGGSDEQYF
TGTGCCAGCTCACCTGGGACAGGGGGCAGCGACGAGCAGTACTTC
>NA|TRBV9|NA|TRBJ2-1
CASSVDGTYNEQFF
TGTGCCAGCAGCGTAGACGGGACTTACAATGAGCAGTTCTTC
>NA|TRBV13|NA|TRBJ2-7
CASSSAGLRSYEQYF
TGTGCCAGCAGCTCCGCCGGTCTCAGGTCCTACGAGCAGTACTTC
>NA|TRBV7-6|NA|TRBJ1-3
CASSLGGAGLGGNTIYF
TGTGCCAGCAGCTTAGGGGGTGCCGGCTTGGGTGGAAACACCATATATTTT
>NA|TRBV9|NA|TRBJ1-3
CASSVYRGDFSSGNTIYF
TGTGCCAGCAGCGTATACCGAGGGGACTTCTCCTCTGGAAACACCATATATTTT
>NA|TRBV29-1|once|TRBJ2-5
CSVTGAGETQYF
TGCAGCGTTACGGGGGCGGGGGAGACCCAGTACTTC
>NA|TRBV10-3|NA|TRBJ1-5
CAISGDRDGQPQHF
TGTGCCATCAGTGGCGATAGGGATGGACAGCCCCAGCATTTT
>NA|TRBV29-1|NA|TRBJ1-1
CSASDRSYTEAFF
TGCAGCGCGAGTGACAGGAGCTACACTGAAGCTTTCTTT
>NA|TRBV7-2|once|TRBJ2-5
CASSKQPGLGQETQYF
TGTGCCAGCAGCAAGCAACCGGGACTGGGTCAAGAGACCCAGTACTTC
>NA|TRBV7-9|NA|TRBJ1-4
CASSSPGQNEKLFF
TGTGCCAGCAGCTCCCCGGGACAAAATGAAAAACTGTTTTTT
>TRBD1|TRBV6-5|NA|TRBJ2-7
CASRDGQGYEQYF
TGTGCCAGCAGAGACGGACAGGGCTACGAGCAGTACTTC
>TRBD1|TRBV29-1|NA|TRBJ2-7
CSVSGTGDGPGYEQYF
TGCAGCGTTTCAGGGACAGGGGACGGACCTGGCTACGAGCAGTACTTC
>NA|TRBV6-6|NA|TRBJ2-7
CASRGTLRQGEQYF
TGTGCCAGCAGGGGGACATTAAGGCAGGGCGAGCAGTACTTC
>TRBD1|TRBV10-3|NA|TRBJ2-7
CAIRGQGGEQYF
TGTGCCATCAGGGGACAGGGGGGCGAGCAGTACTTC
>TRBD2|TRBV5-1|once|TRBJ2-7
CASSPQLGGAGTSVYEQYF
TGCGCCAGCAGCCCCCAATTAGGCGGTGCCGGGACTAGCGTGTACGAGCAGTACTTC
>TRBD1|TRBV5-1|NA|TRBJ1-5
CASSAGTGSNQPQHF
TGCGCCAGCAGCGCCGGGACAGGGAGCAATCAGCCCCAGCATTTT
>NA|TRBV6-5|few|TRBJ2-1
CASSYGGVVGNEQFF
TGTGCCAGCAGTTACGGAGGGGTGGTTGGGAATGAGCAGTTCTTC
>NA|TRBV5-1|NA|TRBJ1-6
CASSLVTGENSPLHF
TGCGCCAGCAGCTTGGTCACGGGAGAGAATTCACCCCTCCACTTT
>NA|TRBV5-4|NA|TRBJ2-5
CASSLFMRLTQYF
TGTGCCAGCAGCTTGTTTATGCGATTGACCCAGTACTTC
>NA|TRBV5-1|few|TRBJ1-2
CASSLSGRASNYGYTF
TGCGCCAGCAGCTTGTCGGGGAGGGCCTCTAACTATGGCTACACCTTC
>TRBD1|TRBV9|NA|TRBJ2-1
CASSVLTSGTGLYNEQFF
TGTGCCAGCAGCGTATTAACTTCCGGGACAGGGCTTTACAATGAGCAGTTCTTC
>TRBD1|TRBV13|NA|TRBJ1-2
CASSLGRTGSSYTF
TGTGCCAGCAGCTTAGGCCGGACAGGGTCGAGCTACACCTTC
>TRBD1|TRBV5-6|NA|TRBJ2-5
CASSRDRGETQYF
TGTGCCAGCAGCCGGGACAGGGGTGAGACCCAGTACTTC
>NA|TRBV20-1|NA|TRBJ2-7
CSARQGYEQYF
TGCAGTGCTAGACAGGGTTACGAGCAGTACTTC
>NA|TRBV6-4|NA|TRBJ1-2
CASSDSFRDNYGYTF
TGTGCCAGCAGTGACTCGTTCAGAGACAACTATGGCTACACCTTC
>TRBD2|TRBV28|NA|TRBJ2-1
CASSLTGTIYNEQFF
TGTGCCAGCAGTCTCACCGGGACTATATACAATGAGCAGTTCTTC
>NA|TRBV7-2|NA|TRBJ2-1
CASSLPYNEQFF
TGTGCCAGCAGCCTACCCTACAATGAGCAGTTCTTC
>NA|TRBV28|NA|TRBJ2-7
CASSFGVYEQYF
TGTGCCAGCAGTTTCGGCGTCTACGAGCAGTACTTC
>TRBD2|TRBV28|NA|TRBJ2-3
CASTVELAATDTQYF
TGTGCCAGCACGGTGGAGCTAGCGGCCACAGATACGCAGTATTTT
>NA|TRBV23-1|NA|TRBJ1-5
CASSQTRRRQDNQPQHF
TGCGCCAGCAGTCAAACCCGGCGGAGGCAGGACAATCAGCCCCAGCATTTT
>NA|TRBV12-5|NA|TRBJ2-2
CASKGGTANTGELFF
TGTGCTAGTAAAGGGGGGACAGCGAACACCGGGGAGCTGTTTTTT
>NA|TRBV5-1|NA|TRBJ1-1
CASTPVGAWDTEAFF
TGCGCCAGCACCCCAGTGGGGGCTTGGGACACTGAAGCTTTCTTT
>TRBD1|TRBV11-2|NA|TRBJ1-2
CASSRDRASYGYTF
TGTGCCAGCAGCCGGGACAGGGCCTCCTATGGCTACACCTTC
>NA|TRBV28|NA|TRBJ2-3
CASTGSTDTQYF
TGTGCCAGTACCGGAAGCACAGATACGCAGTATTTT
>TRBD1|TRBV6-5|once|TRBJ1-1
CASRPPGQGVTEAFF
TGTGCCAGCCGACCGCCGGGACAGGGGGTTACTGAAGCTTTCTTT
>NA|TRBV18|few|TRBJ2-4
CASSPSTLSIQYF
TGTGCCAGCTCACCTTCGACTCTTTCAATTCAGTACTTC
>NA|TRBV5-4|NA|TRBJ2-3
CASSLGGTSTDTQYF
TGTGCCAGCAGCTTGGGGGGGACAAGCACAGATACGCAGTATTTT
>NA|TRBV28|NA|TRBJ2-3
CASSFASSERTDTQYF
TGTGCCAGCAGTTTTGCGTCTAGCGAGCGGACAGATACGCAGTATTTT
>TRBD1|TRBV6-5|NA|TRBJ2-7
CASSYWDRAYEQYF
TGTGCCAGCAGTTACTGGGACAGGGCTTACGAGCAGTACTTC
>NA|TRBV5-1|NA|TRBJ2-3
CASSLRRYGTDTQYF
TGCGCCAGCAGCTTGAGGCGCTACGGAACAGATACGCAGTATTTT
>TRBD1|TRBV15|few|TRBJ1-1
CATSRVARTGKGRDTEAFF
TGTGCCACCAGCAGAGTAGCCCGGACAGGGAAGGGGAGGGACACTGAAGCTTTCTTT
>TRBD1|TRBV2|NA|TRBJ1-5
CASTRQGGSQPQHF
TGTGCCAGCACTCGACAGGGGGGAAGTCAGCCCCAGCATTTT
>NA|TRBV7-8|NA|TRBJ2-7
CASSSRDNPYEQYF
TGTGCCAGCAGTTCCCGGGACAATCCATACGAGCAGTACTTC
>NA|TRBV28|NA|TRBJ1-5
CASSLNQPQHF
TGTGCCAGCAGTCTGAATCAGCCCCAGCATTTT
>TRBD2|TRBV7-7|NA|TRBJ2-5
CASSLAPRGGQETQYF
TGTGCCAGCAGCTTAGCGCCACGGGGGGGCCAAGAGACCCAGTACTTC
>NA|TRBV6-5|NA|TRBJ1-1
CASSYGQLFNTEAFF
TGTGCCAGCAGTTACGGACAGCTTTTTAACACTGAAGCTTTCTTT
>NA|TRBV15|NA|TRBJ1-1
CATSRGGRGSNTEAFF
TGTGCCACCAGCAGAGGAGGCAGGGGATCGAACACTGAAGCTTTCTTT
>TRBD1|TRBV5-1|NA|TRBJ2-2
CASSRTGDTGELFF
TGCGCCAGCAGTCGGACAGGGGATACCGGGGAGCTGTTTTTT
>NA|TRBV18|once|TRBJ1-2
CASSPQADSYGYTF
TGTGCCAGCTCACCACAGGCAGATTCCTATGGCTACACCTTC
>TRBD1|TRBV7-8|NA|TRBJ2-4
CASSHIERGLAKNIQYF
TGTGCCAGCAGCCACATCGAAAGGGGGCTAGCCAAAAACATTCAGTACTTC
>TRBD2|TRBV29-1|NA|TRBJ2-5
CSVRLAGNQETQYF
TGCAGCGTTCGACTAGCGGGGAACCAAGAGACCCAGTACTTC
>NA|TRBV7-9|NA|TRBJ1-5
CASSPLLGGKDSNQPQHF
TGTGCCAGCAGCCCCCTTCTAGGGGGAAAGGACTCCAATCAGCCCCAGCATTTT
>NA|TRBV7-2|NA|TRBJ1-3
CASSPDPSSGNTIYF
TGTGCCAGCAGCCCAGACCCAAGCTCTGGAAACACCATATATTTT
>TRBD1|TRBV28|NA|TRBJ2-7
CASITGTDSSYEQYF
TGTGCCAGCATCACCGGGACAGACAGCTCCTACGAGCAGTACTTC
>NA|TRBV2|NA|TRBJ2-3
CASNLYRSTDTQYF
TGTGCCAGCAACTTATACAGGAGCACAGATACGCAGTATTTT
>NA|TRBV27|NA|TRBJ1-4
CASSFGQRNEKLFF
TGTGCCAGCAGCTTCGGACAGCGTAATGAAAAACTGTTTTTT
>TRBD2|TRBV5-4|NA|TRBJ2-5
CASSIPGTSGQETQYF
TGTGCCAGCAGCATTCCCGGGACTAGCGGCCAAGAGACCCAGTACTTC
>NA|TRBV25-1|medium-sized|TRBJ2-5
CASSDGRVVETQYF
TGTGCCAGCAGTGATGGTAGGGTAGTGGAGACCCAGTACTTC